This TCR beta chain stems from a study of blood T cell repertoires in COVID-19. This CDR3 has 14 residues. In germline, CDR1 is MDHEN, CDR2 SYDVKM. Trimming stripped 3 bases from V and 7 bases from J, with 16 bases between. During active infection, Seattle patients enrolled and were then monitored through disease. Original handling: Quantification of nucleated cells was approximated via reference gene primer amplification. Repertoires were generated with immunoSEQ multiplex PCR, while TCRdb's copy carries only in-frame clones and drops some. The DNA was the basis for D and trimming; V, J and clone size are from that table. This repertoire shows about 430,000 clones, 70% to 90% found once; its top ten account for less than 0.95%.

This chain uses TRBV28 with TRBJ2-7; D gene ambiguous. Sequencing input: peripheral blood. This sequence was found in a man aged 18 to 30 with COVID-19, enrolled during active disease. CDR3 in DNA: TGTGCCAGCAGTTTGGTCTCCCGGCTCGGGGAGCAGTACTTC. Its translation is CASSLVSRLGEQYF. The full variable domain, completed using reference TRBV28 and TRBJ2-7, is DVKVTQSSRYLVKRTGEKVFLECVQDMDHENMFWYRQDPGLGLRLIYFSYDVKMKEKGDIPEGYSVSREKKERFSLILESASTNQTSMYLCASSLVSRLGEQYFGPGTRLTVT.